The 14 T cell receptor beta chains listed next were all sequenced from one sample in a study of blood T cell repertoires in COVID-19. Sequencing was performed with immunoSEQ multiplex PCR; in TCRdb, only in-frame clones are kept and a portion is missing. Of about 11,000 clones listed, around 71% were seen once; the top ten hold around 6.6%. Sequenced: peripheral blood. All receptors derive from a man in his sixties with COVID-19, enrolled during active disease.

J is TRBJ2-2 and V is TRBV7-9, with a tentative D call TRBD2 (5 bases). Deletions cut 5 bases from V and 7 bases from J, with 17 bases between. CDR3 length equals 15 residues. Per the germline V gene, CDR1 is SEHNR and CDR2 is FQNEAQ (reference sequence). The CDR3 spells CASSPKGVPVGELFF. Written as DNA, the CDR3 is TGTGCCAGCAGCCCTAAGGGAGTCCCGGTCGGGGAGCTGTTTTTT.

The chain uses TRBV10-2 and TRBJ1-5; D uncertain. The CDR3 is 12 residues long. Trimming stripped 6 bases from V and 4 bases from J, with 7 bases between. Germline V gene data show CDR1 as WSHSY and CDR2 as SAAADI. CDR3: CASRDSNQPQHF. The CDR3 DNA reads TGCGCCAGCAGGGACTCTAATCAGCCCCAGCATTTT.

This chain links TRBV5-5 with TRBJ2-3; 7 nucleotides match TRBD1. The CDR3 is 16 amino acids. CDR1 is SGHKS and CDR2 is YYEKEE in the germline V gene (reference sequence). J was trimmed by 5 bases and V by 3 bases; bases with no gene match: 12. The CDR3 DNA sequence: TGTGCCAGCAGCTGGCCCCGGGACAGCCAACGAGATACGCAGTATTTT. Its protein is CASSWPRDSQRDTQYF.

The rearrangement links TRBV7-8 to TRBJ2-7, with a weak D call TRBD2 (6 bases). Per germline, CDR1 SGHVS and CDR2 FQNEAQ. Trimming left V 2 bases short and J 10 bases short, with 12 bases between. The CDR3 runs to 12 residues. The CDR3 DNA sequence: TGTGCCAGCAGCTTATGGCAGGAGGGACAGTACGTC. Translated: CASSLWQEGQYV.

This chain connects TRBV7-9 to TRBJ2-7; 11 nucleotides align to TRBD1. Germline CDR1 reads SEHNR; CDR2 reads FQNEAQ (reference sequence). This CDR3 is built from 16 residues. The V segment lost 5 bases and the J segment 7 bases; nucleotides outside the gene matches: 13. CDR3 in DNA: TGTGCCAGCAGCCAAAGTTGGGACAGGGGGATGAGGGAGCAGTACTTC. Amino acid sequence: CASSQSWDRGMREQYF.

The chain combines TRBV3-1 (or the pseudogene TRBV3-2) with TRBJ1-5; D unclear. The V gene's germline CDR1 is LGHDT and CDR2 YNNKEL (reference sequence). Trimming removed 3 bases from V and 4 bases from J, with 13 bases in between. This CDR3 is 15 amino acids long. The CDR3 region is CASSQVPGKNQPQHF. CDR3 bases: TGTGCCAGCAGCCAGGTCCCCGGGAAAAATCAGCCCCAGCATTTT.

The chain carries TRBV2 and TRBJ1-4; D remains unclear. Germline values: CDR1 SNHLY, CDR2 FYNNEI. This CDR3 spans 12 amino acids. V was pared by 4 bases and J by 8 bases, with 8 bases between. CDR3 residues: CASSGEKEKLFF. CDR3 nucleotide sequence: TGTGCCAGCAGTGGCGAGAAAGAAAAACTGTTTTTT.

The rearrangement uses TRBV19 and TRBJ1-6, with D possibly TRBD1 on 5 matching bases. With 1 base removed from V and 7 bases from J, the gap between germline ends came to 11 bases. CDR3 length: 15 residues. Germline values: CDR1 LNHDA, CDR2 SQIVND (reference sequence). The CDR3 DNA reads TGTGCCAGTAGTATAGTTGGAGGGGACAATTCACCCCTCCACTTT. Protein product: CASSIVGGDNSPLHF.

This clone counts as medium-sized (0.01 to 0.1%). The chain combines TRBV30 with TRBJ2-2, with 8 bases lining up with TRBD1. The CDR3 loop spans 13 amino acids. The germline V gene has CDR1 GTSNPN and CDR2 SVGIG (reference sequence). V was pared by 0 bases and J by 7 bases, with 1 base of the junction left unmatched. CDR3 nucleotides: TGTGCCTGGAGTGTACAGGGGGGCGGGGAGCTGTTTTTT. It codes for CAWSVQGGGELFF.

V gene TRBV19 combines with J gene TRBJ2-7, with 8 bases that match TRBD1. Per germline, CDR1 LNHDA and CDR2 SQIVND (reference sequence). CDR3 length equals 14 residues. V shed 6 bases and J 7 bases; nucleotides not matched to a gene: 11. The CDR3 spells CASSGIQGAGEQYF. The CDR3 bases are TGTGCCAGTAGCGGAATTCAGGGGGCGGGAGAGCAGTACTTC.

The chain employs TRBV15 and TRBJ2-1, with 10 nucleotides matching TRBD2. Per the germline V gene, CDR1 is LNHNV and CDR2 is YYDKDF (reference sequence). The CDR3 sequence is 17 residues long. Germline trimming cut 0 bases from V and 6 bases from J; bases unmatched to any gene: 8. CDR3 amino acids: CATSRDPPQRGGNEQFF. The CDR3 DNA is TGTGCCACCAGCAGAGATCCCCCGCAGCGGGGGGGCAATGAGCAGTTCTTC.

The V and J genes are TRBV2 and TRBJ1-1, with D possibly being TRBD1 (6 bases). The length of the CDR3 is 16 residues. V shed 2 bases and J shed 1 base, with 14 bases lying between them. Germline CDR1 SNHLY, CDR2 FYNNEI. The CDR3 DNA is TGTGCCAGCAGTGAAAACTGGGGGGGCCCGAACACTGAAGCTTTCTTT. It encodes CASSENWGGPNTEAFF. The full variable domain, in which reference TRBV2 and TRBJ1-1 provide the parts outside the CDR3, is EPEVTQTPSHQVTQMGQEVILRCVPISNHLYFYWYRQILGQKVEFLVSFYNNEISEKSEIFDDQFSVERPDGSNFTLKIRSTKLEDSAMYFCASSENWGGPNTEAFFGQGTRLTVV.

The chain joins TRBV11-3 to TRBJ2-1; 8 bases agree with TRBD2. The CDR3 is 16 residues long. The germline V gene encodes CDR1 SGHNT and CDR2 YENEEA. Germline trimming cut 0 bases from V and 6 bases from J; bases unmatched to any gene: 7. CDR3 in amino acids: CASSLDFGGLANEQFF. In DNA form, the CDR3 reads TGTGCCAGCAGCTTAGATTTTGGAGGACTAGCCAATGAGCAGTTCTTC.

The J gene is TRBJ1-1, the V gene TRBV6-5, with TRBD1 identical over 10 bases. The germline V gene has CDR1 MNHEY and CDR2 SVGAGI. With 3 bases clipped from V and 10 bases from J, the junction kept 8 bases outside the gene matches. CDR3 size: 14 residues. The CDR3: CASSYLGQGNGAFF. The CDR3 coding sequence is TGTGCCAGCAGTTATTTGGGACAGGGGAATGGAGCTTTCTTT.